This paragraph covers one T cell receptor beta chain sequence. Its antigen is currently unknown. The sample originates from a study of CD4+ T cells in melanoma. Whole-study findings and limits: In melanoma, neoantigen-specific CD4+ T cells reportedly differed in differentiation state. CD8+ T cell, macrophage and B cell function reportedly correlated with neoantigen-specific CD4+ T cells.

Germline values: CDR1 SGDLS, CDR2 YYNGEE. CDR3 size: 14 residues. Trimming left V 0 bases short and J 7 bases short, with 10 bases between. The data were produced by immunoSEQ multiplex PCR, yet TCRdb's version contains in-frame clones alone and is incomplete. The profile shows about 120,000 clones, about 90% of them singletons. The origin of this receptor is a human donor with melanoma. V is TRBV9 and J is TRBJ2-2; possible D gene TRBD2, 5 bases. Sequenced material: peripheral blood. CDR3 region: CASSVVRGNGELFF. In DNA form, the CDR3 reads TGTGCCAGCAGCGTAGTTCGGGGAAACGGGGAGCTGTTTTTT.